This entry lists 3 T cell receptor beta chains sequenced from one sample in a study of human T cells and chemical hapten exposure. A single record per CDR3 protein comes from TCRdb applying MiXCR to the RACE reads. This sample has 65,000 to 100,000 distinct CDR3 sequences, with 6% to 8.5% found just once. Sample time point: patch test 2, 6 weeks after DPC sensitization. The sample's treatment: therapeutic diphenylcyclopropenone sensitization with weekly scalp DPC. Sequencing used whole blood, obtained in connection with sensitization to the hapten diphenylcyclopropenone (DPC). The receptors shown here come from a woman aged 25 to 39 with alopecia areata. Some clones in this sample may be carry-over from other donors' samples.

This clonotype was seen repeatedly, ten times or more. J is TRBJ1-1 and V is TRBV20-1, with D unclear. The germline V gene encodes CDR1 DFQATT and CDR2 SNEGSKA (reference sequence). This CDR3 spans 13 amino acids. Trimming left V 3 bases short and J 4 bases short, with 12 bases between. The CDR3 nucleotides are TGCAGTGCTAGGGTATGTTGCGGCACTGAAGCTTTCTTT. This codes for CSARVCCGTEAFF.

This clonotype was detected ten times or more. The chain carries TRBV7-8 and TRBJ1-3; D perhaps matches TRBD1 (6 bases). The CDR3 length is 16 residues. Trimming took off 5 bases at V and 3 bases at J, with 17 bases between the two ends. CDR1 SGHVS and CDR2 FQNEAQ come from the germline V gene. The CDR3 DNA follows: TGTGCCAGCAGCCCAAGCGCCGGACAGCTTGGAAACACCATATATTTT. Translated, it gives CASSPSAGQLGNTIYF.

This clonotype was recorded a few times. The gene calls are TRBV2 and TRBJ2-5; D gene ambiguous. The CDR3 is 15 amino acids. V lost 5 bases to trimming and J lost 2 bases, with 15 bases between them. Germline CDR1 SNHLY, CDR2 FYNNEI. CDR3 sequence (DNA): TGTGCCAGCAGTATTGGACGGAATTCGCAAGAGACCCAGTACTTC. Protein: CASSIGRNSQETQYF.